A selection of T cell receptor beta chains follows, all from one sample in a study of T cells in Graves' hyperthyroidism and ophthalmopathy. One entry per CDR3 protein, called by TCRdb with MiXCR from the multiplex PCR reads. The sample consists of roughly 350,000 distinct CDR3 sequences, approximately 13% of them appearing once. The sample comprised blood. Receptor source: a woman aged 30 to 39 with Graves' hyperthyroidism. The CDR3 runs from the conserved cysteine through the conserved F or W.

TRBJ2-7 TRBV6-5 CASSYWYPGSPLAGRGEQYF
TRBJ2-2 TRBV9 CASSDGDPPGTGELFF
TRBJ2-7 TRBV29-1 CSVATNYEQYF
TRBJ2-5 TRBV27 CASSDRGWETQYF
TRBJ2-5 TRBV24-1 CATSDWDLGTQYF
TRBJ1-2 TRBV3-1 CASRTGYYGYTF
TRBJ2-7 TRBV29-1 CSVGYSGQGIYEQYF
TRBJ2-1 TRBV6-1 CASTQGTGRDEEQFF
TRBJ2-7 TRBV27 CASSSHTETYEQYF
TRBJ2-6 TRBV29-1 CSVGTDSGANVLTF
TRBJ2-3 TRBV29-1 CSVSREVGDTQYF
TRBJ2-7 TRBV7-8 CASSPSGDREQYF
TRBJ2-7 TRBV7-3 CASSPDSGGDEQYF
TRBJ2-5 TRBV11-2 CASSPPITETQYF
TRBJ2-5 TRBV7-2 CASSLATPQETQYF
TRBJ2-1 TRBV5-1 CASSLTWTGVYNEQFF
TRBJ2-3 TRBV28 CASGNSGEPTDTQYF
TRBJ2-3 TRBV6-2/TRBV6-3 CASSYSKIFDRNTDTQYF
TRBJ2-7 TRBV11-2 CASSGTLGDIQYF
TRBJ2-3 TRBV3-1 CASSRLTDTQYF
TRBJ2-1 TRBV15 CATSRVGGGRGNEQFF
TRBJ1-6 TRBV12-3/TRBV12-4 CAYNSPLHF
TRBJ2-4 TRBV30 CAWDRGVGKNIQYF
TRBJ2-7 TRBV10-3 CAISRREVPPYEQYF
TRBJ2-1 TRBV29-1 CSVKKGLADNEQLF
TRBJ2-3 TRBV9 CASSVASSGTNDTQYF
TRBJ2-1 TRBV12-3/TRBV12-4 CASSFRDRGGEQFF
TRBJ1-1 TRBV10-3 CATNRGRGEAFF
TRBJ2-3 TRBV12-3/TRBV12-4 CASSAELPNLSTDTQYF
TRBJ1-2 TRBV5-1 CASSLEGNSGYTF
TRBJ2-1 TRBV30 CAWSTGTSGEGGEQFF
TRBJ2-7 TRBV11-2 CASSSHRANEQYF
TRBJ1-3 TRBV12-3/TRBV12-4 CASSESRGSLSGNTIYF
TRBJ2-1 TRBV18 CASSPDNLGSNEQFF
TRBJ1-5 TRBV6-1 CASNTGGGITKPQHF
TRBJ2-1 TRBV12-3/TRBV12-4 CASRLTEVNEQFF
TRBJ2-1 TRBV5-4 CASSMKRKVNINEQFF
TRBJ2-5 TRBV28 CASRLRLAGISPQETQYF
TRBJ2-5 TRBV6-1 CASSDLAGGPQETQYF
TRBJ2-7 TRBV6-1 CASSQPHASYEQYF